The T cell receptor (beta chain) under discussion was sequenced for a study of blood T cell repertoires in COVID-19. Study as a whole: Sites across the United States, Italy and Spain contributed samples from acute and convalescent COVID-19.

The CDR3 is 14 residues long. V lost 5 bases, J lost 8 bases, and 6 bases stayed unmatched. CDR1 and CDR2 (germline): MNHEY, SVGEGT. Study processing details: How many nucleated cells were present was estimated from reference gene primer amplification. Assay used: immunoSEQ multiplex PCR; TCRdb lists only in-frame clones, some missing. V and J calls and clone size are those listed in that table; D and trimming were worked out from the DNA. The table lists hundreds of thousands of clones, about 91% of them singletons. The V call is TRBV6-2 or TRBV6-3, the J call TRBJ2-4; 10 bases agree with TRBD1. The origin of this receptor is a woman aged 18-29 years who had recovered from COVID-19. Material for sequencing was PBMCs or T cells enriched from blood (not recorded which). The CDR3 loop is CASSDRGPVDIQYF. CDR3 nucleotides: TGTGCCAGCAGTGACAGGGGGCCCGTAGACATTCAGTACTTC.